This TCR beta chain comes out of a study of T cells in Graves' hyperthyroidism and ophthalmopathy. This CDR3 is built from 13 residues. The V gene lost 9 bases and the J gene lost 4 bases, with 13 bases spanning the gap. Germline V gene lookup returns CDR1 KGHDR and CDR2 SFDVKD. Amplification yielded TCR beta CDR3 regions, with RNA transcripts as the source. With the HTBI primer set, the TCR CDR3 went through a first round of RT-PCR. TCRdb itself ran the multiplex PCR reads through MiXCR, one entry per CDR3 protein. The repertoire holds about 580,000 distinct CDR3 sequences, with roughly 46% as singletons.

V and J are TRBV24-1 and TRBJ2-3; D is uncertain. The sample was peripheral blood or thyroid tissue (not recorded which). This receptor was obtained from a woman aged 18-30 years with Graves' hyperthyroidism. The CDR3 protein is CATPERAADTQYF. The CDR3 region has the DNA TGTGCCACCCCCGAGCGTGCGGCAGATACGCAGTATTTT.